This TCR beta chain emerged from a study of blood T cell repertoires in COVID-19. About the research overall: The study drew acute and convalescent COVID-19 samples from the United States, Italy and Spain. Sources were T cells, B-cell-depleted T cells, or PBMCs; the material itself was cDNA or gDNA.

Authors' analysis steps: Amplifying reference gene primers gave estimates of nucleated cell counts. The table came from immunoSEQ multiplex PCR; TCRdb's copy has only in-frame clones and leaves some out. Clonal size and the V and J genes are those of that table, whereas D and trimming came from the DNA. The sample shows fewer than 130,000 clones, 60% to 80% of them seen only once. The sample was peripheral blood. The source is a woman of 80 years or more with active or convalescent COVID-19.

The CDR3 region is CASFPTWGDEAFF. CDR3 DNA sequence: TGTGCCAGCTTCCCGACCTGGGGGGACGAAGCTTTCTTT. V is TRBV5-6 and J is TRBJ1-1; D is perhaps TRBD1 (5 bases). CDR1 is SGHDT, CDR2 YYEEEE, per germline. There are 13 residues in the CDR3. V was trimmed by 7 bases and J by 8 bases, leaving 18 bases between them.